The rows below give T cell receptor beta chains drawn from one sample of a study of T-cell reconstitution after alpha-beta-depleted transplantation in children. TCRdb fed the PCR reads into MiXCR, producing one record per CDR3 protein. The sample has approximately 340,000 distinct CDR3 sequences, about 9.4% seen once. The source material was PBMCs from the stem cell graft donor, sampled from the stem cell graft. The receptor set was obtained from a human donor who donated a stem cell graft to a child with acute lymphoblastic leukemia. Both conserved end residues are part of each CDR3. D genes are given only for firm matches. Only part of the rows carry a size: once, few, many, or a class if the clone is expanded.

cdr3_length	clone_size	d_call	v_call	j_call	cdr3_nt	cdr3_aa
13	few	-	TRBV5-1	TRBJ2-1	TGCGCCAGCAGCTCGGACGGGGTCAATGAGCAGTTCTTC	CASSSDGVNEQFF
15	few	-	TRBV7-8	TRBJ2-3	TGTGCCAGCAGCTTAAGGACTTTCAGCACAGATACGCAGTATTTT	CASSLRTFSTDTQYF
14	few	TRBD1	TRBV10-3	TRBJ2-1	TGTGCCATCAGTCAAGGGGGCTTAGACGATGAGCAGTTCTTC	CAISQGGLDDEQFF
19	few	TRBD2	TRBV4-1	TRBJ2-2	TGCGCCAGCAGCCTTTCTCTCATGGGGATAGCGGGAGGTACCGGGGAGCTGTTTTTT	CASSLSLMGIAGGTGELFF
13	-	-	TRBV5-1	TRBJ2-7	TGCGCCAGCAGCTTGTCCCAGACCTACGAGCAGTACTTC	CASSLSQTYEQYF
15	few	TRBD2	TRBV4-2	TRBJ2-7	TGTGCCAGCAGCCAAGGGACTAGCGGGGGGTACGAGCAGTACTTC	CASSQGTSGGYEQYF
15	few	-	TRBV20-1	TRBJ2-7	TGCAGTGCTAGAGATTCCAACAGGCGATCCTACGAGCAGTACTTC	CSARDSNRRSYEQYF
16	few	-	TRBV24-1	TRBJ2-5	TGTGCCACCAGTGATCCTACCTTCGGGGACCAAGAGACCCAGTACTTC	CATSDPTFGDQETQYF
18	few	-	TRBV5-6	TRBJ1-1	TGTGCCAGCAGCTCCCCTACCACGACAGGCTATACGGGGGCTAAAGCTTTCTTT	CASSSPTTTGYTGAKAFF
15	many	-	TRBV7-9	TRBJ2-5	TGTGCCAGCAGCCCCACGACAGGACCCCAAGAGACCCAGTACTTC	CASSPTTGPQETQYF
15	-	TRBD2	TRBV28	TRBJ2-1	TGTGCCAGCAGCCGACTAGCGGGAGTCGAAAATGAGCAGTTCTTC	CASSRLAGVENEQFF
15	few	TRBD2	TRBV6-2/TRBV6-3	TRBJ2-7	TGTGCCAGCAGTCGACTAGCGGGAGATGGGTACGAGCAGTACTTC	CASSRLAGDGYEQYF
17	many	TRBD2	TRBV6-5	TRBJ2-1	TGTGCCAGCAGTTACTCGAAAGAGGGACTAGTTCACAATGAGCAGTTCTTC	CASSYSKEGLVHNEQFF
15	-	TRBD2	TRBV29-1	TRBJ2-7	TGCAGCGTTGAGCTAGCGGGAGGTTTCCCCTACGAGCAGTACTTC	CSVELAGGFPYEQYF
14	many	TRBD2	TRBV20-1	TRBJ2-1	TGCAGTGCTAGAGTGGCTAGCGGGAGGTTTGAGCAGTTCTTC	CSARVASGRFEQFF
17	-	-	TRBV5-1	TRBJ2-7	TGCGCCAGCAGCTCTACAGGACTCTATACTCGGCCCTACGAGCAGTACTTC	CASSSTGLYTRPYEQYF
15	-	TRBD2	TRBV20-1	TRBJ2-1	TGCAGTGCTAGAGATATACTAGCGGGAGGGGGTGAGCAGTTCTTC	CSARDILAGGGEQFF
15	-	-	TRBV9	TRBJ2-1	TGTGCCAGCAGCGTAAGTCCTCGTCGGAGCAATGAGCAGTTCTTC	CASSVSPRRSNEQFF
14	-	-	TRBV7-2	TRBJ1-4	TGTGCCAGCAGCGGCACCGGGACACACGAAAAACTGTTTTTT	CASSGTGTHEKLFF
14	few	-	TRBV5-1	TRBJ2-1	TGCGCCAGCAGCTTGGACTTGTCCTACAATGAGCAGTTCTTC	CASSLDLSYNEQFF
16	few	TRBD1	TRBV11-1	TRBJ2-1	TGTGCCAGCAGCTTGCGGGGACAGGGGGCGAGCAATGAGCAGTTCTTC	CASSLRGQGASNEQFF
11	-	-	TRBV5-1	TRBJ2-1	TGCGCCAGCAAGATGGACAATGAGCAGTTCTTC	CASKMDNEQFF
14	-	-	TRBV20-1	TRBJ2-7	TGCAGTGCTAGCGGGCTGGCCTTCCTCTACGAGCAGTACTTC	CSASGLAFLYEQYF
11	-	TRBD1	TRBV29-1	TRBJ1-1	TGCAGCGCCGGACAGGGGACCGAAGCTTTCTTT	CSAGQGTEAFF
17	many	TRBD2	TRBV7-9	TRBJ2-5	TGTGCCAGCAGCTTAAGTCTGGGACTAGGACCCGCGGAGACCCAGTACTTC	CASSLSLGLGPAETQYF
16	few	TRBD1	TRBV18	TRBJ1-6	TGTGCCAGCTCACCACCAGGGACAGGGGGTAATTCACCCCTCCACTTT	CASSPPGTGGNSPLHF
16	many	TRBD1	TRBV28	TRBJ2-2	TGTGCCAGCAGTCTTCCGGGACAGGGTAACACCGGGGAGCTGTTTTTT	CASSLPGQGNTGELFF
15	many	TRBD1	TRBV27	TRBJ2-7	TGTGCCAGCAGTTCACCGGGACAGGGATGGTACGAGCAGTACTTC	CASSSPGQGWYEQYF
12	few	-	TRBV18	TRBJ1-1	TGTGCCAGCAAGGGGTCGCACACTGAAGCTTTCTTT	CASKGSHTEAFF
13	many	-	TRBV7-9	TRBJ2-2	TGTGCCAGCAGCTTAGTCCCCACCGGGGAGCTGTTTTTT	CASSLVPTGELFF
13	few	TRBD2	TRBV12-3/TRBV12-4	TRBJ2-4	TGTGCCAGCAGTTTGGCCCGGGAGGGCATTCAGTACTTC	CASSLAREGIQYF
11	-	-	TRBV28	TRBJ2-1	TGTGACAGCAGTTCGACTACTCAGCAGTTCTTC	CDSSSTTQQFF
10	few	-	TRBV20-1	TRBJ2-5	TGCAGTGCTACCCAAGAGACCCAGTACTTC	CSATQETQYF
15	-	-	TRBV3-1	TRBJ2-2	TGTGCCAGCAGCCAACCGGGACACCAAACCGGGGAGCTGTTTTTT	CASSQPGHQTGELFF
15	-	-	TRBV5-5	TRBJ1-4	TGTGCCAGCAGCTCCCAGGTGGGGCCGCGGGAAAAACTGTTTTTT	CASSSQVGPREKLFF
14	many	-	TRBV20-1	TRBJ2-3	TGCAGTGCAATCAGCCCCCAAAAGGGAGATACGCAGTATTTT	CSAISPQKGDTQYF
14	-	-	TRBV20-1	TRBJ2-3	TGCAGTGCTAGAGATGGCGGGGGCACAGATACGCAGTATTTT	CSARDGGGTDTQYF
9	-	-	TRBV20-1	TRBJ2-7	TGCAGTGTCAAGGGAGAGCAGTACTTC	CSVKGEQYF
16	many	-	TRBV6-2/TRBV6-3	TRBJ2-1	TGTGCCAGCAGTTACTCGCTTGCGGGTCTTAGGAATGAGCAGTTCTTC	CASSYSLAGLRNEQFF
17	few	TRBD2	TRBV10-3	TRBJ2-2	TGTGCCATCAGTGGGGCCGGGACTAGCGGTTCAGGCGGGGAGCTGTTTTTT	CAISGAGTSGSGGELFF
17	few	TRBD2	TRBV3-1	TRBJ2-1	TGTGCCAGCAGCGTCTCAGCGACTAGCGGGAGTTACAATGAGCAGTTCTTC	CASSVSATSGSYNEQFF